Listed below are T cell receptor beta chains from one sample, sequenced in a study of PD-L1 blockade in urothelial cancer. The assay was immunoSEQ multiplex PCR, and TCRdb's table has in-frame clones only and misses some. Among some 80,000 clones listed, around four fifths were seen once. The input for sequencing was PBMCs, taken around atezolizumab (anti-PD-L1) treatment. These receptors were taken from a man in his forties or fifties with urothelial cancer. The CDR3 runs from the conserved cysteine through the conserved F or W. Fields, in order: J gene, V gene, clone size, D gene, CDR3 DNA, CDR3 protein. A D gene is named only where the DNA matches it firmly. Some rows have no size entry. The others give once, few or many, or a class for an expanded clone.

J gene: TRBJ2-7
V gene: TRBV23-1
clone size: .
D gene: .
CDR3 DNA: TGCGCCAGCAGTCAATCTGAGGGCGGCTACGAGCAGTACTTC
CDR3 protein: CASSQSEGGYEQYF

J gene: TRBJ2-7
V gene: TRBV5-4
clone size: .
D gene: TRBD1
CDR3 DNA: TGTGCCAGCAGCCAACGGGACAGGGCCGACACCTACGAGCAGTACTTC
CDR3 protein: CASSQRDRADTYEQYF

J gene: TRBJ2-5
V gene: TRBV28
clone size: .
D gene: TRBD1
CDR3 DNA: TGTGCCAGCAGTTTGGACAGGGGAGAGACCCAGTACTTC
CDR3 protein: CASSLDRGETQYF

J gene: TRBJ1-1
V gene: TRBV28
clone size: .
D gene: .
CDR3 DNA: TGTGCCAGCAGTCTAAGGGGGGAAGCTTTCTTT
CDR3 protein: CASSLRGEAFF

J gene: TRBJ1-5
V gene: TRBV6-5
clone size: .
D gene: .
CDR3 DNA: TGTGCCAGCAGCACGGGACACTACAATCAGCCCCAGCATTTT
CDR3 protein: CASSTGHYNQPQHF

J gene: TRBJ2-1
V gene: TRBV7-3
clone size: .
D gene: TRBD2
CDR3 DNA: TGTGCCAGCAGCTTAAGGGTGTGGACTAGCGGGACAAATGAGCAGTTCTTC
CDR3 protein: CASSLRVWTSGTNEQFF

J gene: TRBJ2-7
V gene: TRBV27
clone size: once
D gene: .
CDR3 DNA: TGTGCCAGCAGTGGGCCACAGGGTTACGAGCAGTACTTC
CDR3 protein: CASSGPQGYEQYF

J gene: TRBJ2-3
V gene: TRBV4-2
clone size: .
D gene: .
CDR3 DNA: TGTGCCAGCAGCCGAGAGGGCGGGGCGATCACAGATACGCAGTATTTT
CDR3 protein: CASSREGGAITDTQYF

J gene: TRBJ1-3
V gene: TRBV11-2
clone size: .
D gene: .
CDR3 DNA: TGTGCCAGCAGCGTCTGGGACATGGAGGGAAACACCATATATTTT
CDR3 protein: CASSVWDMEGNTIYF

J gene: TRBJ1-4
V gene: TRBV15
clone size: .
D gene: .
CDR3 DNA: TGTGCCACCAGCAGAGAGGGGGGAACTAATGAAAAACTGTTTTTT
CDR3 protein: CATSREGGTNEKLFF

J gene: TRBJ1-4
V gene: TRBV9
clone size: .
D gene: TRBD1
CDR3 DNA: TGTGCCAGCAGCGTGGGACAGGCCGGGTCGCCCTCGAGGAATGAAAAACTGTTTTTT
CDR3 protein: CASSVGQAGSPSRNEKLFF

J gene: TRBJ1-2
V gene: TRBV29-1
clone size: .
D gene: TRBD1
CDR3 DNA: TGCAGCGTTGAAGCCCCCGGACAGGGAGCTAACTATGGCTACACCTTC
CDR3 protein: CSVEAPGQGANYGYTF

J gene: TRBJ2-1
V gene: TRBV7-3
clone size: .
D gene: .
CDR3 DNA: TGTGCCAGCAGCCCCCCTAGCGCATCTCTTTTCAATGAGCAGTTCTTC
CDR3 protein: CASSPPSASLFNEQFF

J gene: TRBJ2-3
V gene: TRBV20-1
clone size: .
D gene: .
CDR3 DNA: TGCAGCGCGGCTTTTGGAGATACGCAGTATTTT
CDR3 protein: CSAAFGDTQYF

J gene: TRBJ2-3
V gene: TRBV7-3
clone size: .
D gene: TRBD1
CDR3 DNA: TGTGCCAGCAGCCCGACAGGGGGTGGCACAGATACGCAGTATTTT
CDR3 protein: CASSPTGGGTDTQYF

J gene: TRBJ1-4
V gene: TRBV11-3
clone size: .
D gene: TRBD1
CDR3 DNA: TGTGCCAGCAGCTTAGATGACCGGGACAGGGGCTGTTCCCTTGAAAAACTGTTTTTT
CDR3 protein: CASSLDDRDRGCSLEKLFF

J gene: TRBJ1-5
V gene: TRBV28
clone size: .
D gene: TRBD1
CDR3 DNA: TGTGCCAGCCGGACAGGGAATAGCAATCAGCCCCAGCATTTT
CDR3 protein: CASRTGNSNQPQHF

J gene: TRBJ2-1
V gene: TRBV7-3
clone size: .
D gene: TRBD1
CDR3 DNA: TGTGCCAGCAGTTTGACAGGGCCCTACAATGAGCAGTTCTTC
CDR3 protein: CASSLTGPYNEQFF

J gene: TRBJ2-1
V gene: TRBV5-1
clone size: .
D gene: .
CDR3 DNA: TGCGCCAGCAGCTCCCCCCGGGACTCCCACTCCTACAATGAGCAGTTCTTC
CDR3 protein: CASSSPRDSHSYNEQFF

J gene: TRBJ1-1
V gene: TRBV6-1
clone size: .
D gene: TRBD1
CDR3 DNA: TGTGCCAGCAGTGACATGGGACAGGGGGCGGACACTGAAGCTTTCTTT
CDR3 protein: CASSDMGQGADTEAFF

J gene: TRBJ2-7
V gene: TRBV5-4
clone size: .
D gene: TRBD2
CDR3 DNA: TGTGCCAGCAGCGAGGGGAGGGAGGGCCTGTACGAGCAGTACTTC
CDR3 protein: CASSEGREGLYEQYF

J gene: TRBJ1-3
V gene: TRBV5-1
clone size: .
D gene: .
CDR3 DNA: TGCGCCAGCACGAGGGATTTATCTGGAAACACCATATATTTT
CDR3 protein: CASTRDLSGNTIYF

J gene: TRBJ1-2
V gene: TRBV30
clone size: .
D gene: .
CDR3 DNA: TGTGCCTGTAGACCACAGGGCTATGGCTACACCTTC
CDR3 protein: CACRPQGYGYTF

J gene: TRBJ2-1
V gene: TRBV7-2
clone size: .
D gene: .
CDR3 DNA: TGTGCCAGCAGCTTAGCGGTGAGTGGCGGGATGCGCTCCTACAATGAGCAGTTCTTC
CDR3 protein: CASSLAVSGGMRSYNEQFF

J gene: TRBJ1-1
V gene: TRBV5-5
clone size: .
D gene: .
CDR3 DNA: TGTGCCAGCAGCTTGGGGACACCCGAAGCTTTCTTT
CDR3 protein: CASSLGTPEAFF

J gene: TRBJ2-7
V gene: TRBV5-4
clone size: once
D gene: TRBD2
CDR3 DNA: TGTGCCAGCAGCTTGGTTGGCGGGAGCTACGAGCAGTACTTC
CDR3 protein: CASSLVGGSYEQYF

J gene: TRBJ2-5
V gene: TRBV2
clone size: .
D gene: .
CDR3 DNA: TGTGCCAGCAGTATAGACGGAGAAGAGACCCAGTACTTC
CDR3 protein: CASSIDGEETQYF

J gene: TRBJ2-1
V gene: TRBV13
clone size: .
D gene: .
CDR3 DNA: TGTGCCAGCAGCTTAGCCAGGGGTTCCTACAATGAGCAGTTCTTC
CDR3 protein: CASSLARGSYNEQFF

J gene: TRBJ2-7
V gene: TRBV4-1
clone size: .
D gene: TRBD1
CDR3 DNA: TGCGCCAGCAGCCCTGGAAACCGGGACAGGGACAACGAGCAGTACTTC
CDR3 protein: CASSPGNRDRDNEQYF

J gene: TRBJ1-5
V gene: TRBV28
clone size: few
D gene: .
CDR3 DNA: TGTGCCAGCAGTTTAGATGGGGGGAGCAATCAGCCCCAGCATTTT
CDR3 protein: CASSLDGGSNQPQHF

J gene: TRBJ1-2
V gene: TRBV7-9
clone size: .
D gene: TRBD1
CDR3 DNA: TGTGCCAGCAGCGCACCGGGACAGGGGGCGAGGGGCTACACCTTC
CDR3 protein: CASSAPGQGARGYTF

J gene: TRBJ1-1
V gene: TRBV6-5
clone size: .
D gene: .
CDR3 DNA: TGTGCCAGCAGTCCGACAGGTTCGGAAGCTTTCTTT
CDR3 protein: CASSPTGSEAFF

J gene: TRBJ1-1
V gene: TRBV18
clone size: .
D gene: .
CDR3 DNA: TGTGCCAGCTCAACGGGGGGCGGGAACACTGAAGCTTTCTTT
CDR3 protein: CASSTGGGNTEAFF

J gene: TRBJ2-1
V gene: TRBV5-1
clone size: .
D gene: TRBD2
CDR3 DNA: TGCGCCAGCACAGCGGGAGCGGATAATGAGCAGTTCTTC
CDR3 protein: CASTAGADNEQFF

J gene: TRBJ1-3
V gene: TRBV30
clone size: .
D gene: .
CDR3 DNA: TGTGCCTGGATAACCTACTCTGGAAACACCATATATTTT
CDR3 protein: CAWITYSGNTIYF

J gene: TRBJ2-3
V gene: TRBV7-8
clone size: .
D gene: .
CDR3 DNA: TGTGCCAGCAGCTCTGACACTCTCACAGATACGCAGTATTTT
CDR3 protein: CASSSDTLTDTQYF

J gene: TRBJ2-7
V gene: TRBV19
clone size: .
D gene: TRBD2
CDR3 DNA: TGTGCCAGTACCCGACTAGCGGGGGCCGGGGGGGAGCAGTACTTC
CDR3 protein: CASTRLAGAGGEQYF

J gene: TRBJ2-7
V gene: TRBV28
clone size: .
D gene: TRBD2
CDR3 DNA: TGTGCCAGCAGTAGGGCGAGCGGGAGTTCCTACGAGCAGTACTTC
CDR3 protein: CASSRASGSSYEQYF

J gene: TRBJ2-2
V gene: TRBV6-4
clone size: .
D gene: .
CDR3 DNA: TGTGCCACCGCCCCCGGGGCGGGGTACACCGGGGAGCTGTTTTTT
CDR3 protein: CATAPGAGYTGELFF

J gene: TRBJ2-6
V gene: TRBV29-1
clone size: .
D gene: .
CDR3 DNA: TGCAGCGTTAATGGTTGGGGGCCCGGGGCCAACGTCCTGACTTTC
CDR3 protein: CSVNGWGPGANVLTF

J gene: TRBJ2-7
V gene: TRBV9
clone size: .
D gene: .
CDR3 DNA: TGTGCCAGCAGCCCCCGGGCGGCGGGCTACGAGCAGTACTTC
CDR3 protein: CASSPRAAGYEQYF

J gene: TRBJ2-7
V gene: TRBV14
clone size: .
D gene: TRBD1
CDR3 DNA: TGTGCCAGCAGCCAAAGGACAGGGGGTTTGTCAAGCGAGCAGTACTTC
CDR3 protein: CASSQRTGGLSSEQYF

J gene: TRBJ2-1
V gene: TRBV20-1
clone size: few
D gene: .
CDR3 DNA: TGCAGTGCTAGACTCGGAGTTGAGCAGTTCTTC
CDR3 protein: CSARLGVEQFF

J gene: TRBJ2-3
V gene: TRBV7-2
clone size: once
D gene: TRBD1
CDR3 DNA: TGTGCCAGCAGCTTCCAACAGGGGTTAAGCACAGATACGCAGTATTTT
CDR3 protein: CASSFQQGLSTDTQYF

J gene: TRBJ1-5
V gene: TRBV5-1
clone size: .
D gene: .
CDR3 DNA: TGCGCCAGCAGCCCGGACATCTATAGCAATCAGCCCCAGCATTTT
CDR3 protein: CASSPDIYSNQPQHF